The 16 T cell receptor beta chains given below trace back to one sample, sequenced in a study of shared clonotypes between healthy human individuals (dated by TCRdb to the early 2020s). Libraries were made using the immunoSEQ multiplex PCR assay. TCRdb's version of the immuneACCESS table is confined to in-frame rearrangements and falls short of the full clone set. An unresolved V gene accounts for under half of the shortfall where checked; the remainder is of unknown origin. The sample has 550,000 to 800,000 clones on record, less than 95% of them singletons. 34% of the sample comes from the top ten. Sequenced material: memory CD8+ T cells from PBMCs. The cell subset or site label, read with the paper, signifies: CD45RO+ cells pooled with CCR7-negative TemRA cells. These receptors came from a young man in good health. Some clones in this sample may be carry-over from other donors' samples.

This chain connects TRBV27 to TRBJ1-2; 8 bases match TRBD1. Trimming took 2 bases from V and 6 from J; bases not matched to a gene: 8. The CDR3 runs 15 residues. Germline V lookup: CDR1 MNHEY, CDR2 SMNVEV (reference sequence). CDR3 amino acids: CASSLLPGQANGYTF. The CDR3 region has the DNA TGTGCCAGCAGTTTACTACCGGGACAGGCAAATGGCTACACCTTC.

The chain uses TRBV5-6 and TRBJ2-7; perhaps D is TRBD1 or TRBD2 (5 bases each). CDR3 length: 15 residues. Trimming stripped 5 bases from V and 3 bases from J, with 18 bases between. Germline V gene sequence: CDR1 SGHDT, CDR2 YYEEEE. CDR3 sequence reads: CASRTSGTPSYEQYF. Written as DNA, the CDR3 is TGTGCCAGCAGAACGTCCGGGACCCCCAGCTACGAGCAGTACTTC. Full variable domain (missing parts from reference TRBV5-6 and TRBJ2-7): DAGVTQSPTHLIKTRGQQVTLRCSPKSGHDTVSWYQQALGQGPQFIFQYYEEEERQRGNFPDRFSGHQFPNYSSELNVNALLLGDSALYLCASRTSGTPSYEQYFGPGTRLTVT.

About this clone: In the same sample, other DNA sequences code for this CDR3. This chain uses TRBV27 with TRBJ2-1; tentative D call: TRBD1 (6 bases). The CDR3 contains 11 residues. Germline lookup yields CDR1 MNHEY and CDR2 SMNVEV (reference sequence). Trimming cost V 3 bases and J 9 bases, with 6 bases left between them. The CDR3: CASSLGAEQFF. CDR3 DNA sequence: TGTGCCAGCAGTTTGGGGGCTGAGCAGTTCTTC.

The chain employs TRBV18 and TRBJ2-7, with D perhaps TRBD1 (6 bases). Germline V gene data show CDR1 as KGHSH and CDR2 as LQKENI. The CDR3 consists of 13 residues. V lost 3 bases and J 2 bases, leaving 8 bases between the germline ends. CDR3 coding DNA: TGTGCCAGCTCACCGGGGGCCGCCTACGAGCAGTACTTC. As protein: CASSPGAAYEQYF.

The V call is TRBV7-2, the J call TRBJ2-2, with 12 bases that match TRBD2. The V segment lost 1 base and the J segment 1 base; nucleotides outside the gene matches: 7. CDR1 is SGHTA, CDR2 FQGNSA, per germline. The CDR3 contains 19 residues. CDR3 amino acids: CASSLEGLAGGLNTGELFF. CDR3 bases: TGTGCCAGCAGCTTAGAGGGCCTAGCGGGAGGGTTGAACACCGGGGAGCTGTTTTTT.

The chain recombines TRBV7-9 with TRBJ2-1; unclear D gene. The CDR3 runs 16 residues. Trimming took 0 bases from V and 4 from J, leaving 13 bases between them. Germline CDR1 SEHNR, CDR2 FQNEAQ (reference sequence). The CDR3 loop reads CASSLASPGLYNEQFF. CDR3 nucleotides: TGTGCCAGCAGCTTAGCGTCCCCGGGTTTGTACAATGAGCAGTTCTTC.

The chain recombines TRBV27 with TRBJ2-3; no definite D call. CDR1 is MNHEY and CDR2 is SMNVEV in the germline V gene (reference sequence). V was cut by 5 bases and J by 1 base, with 13 bases left in between. CDR3 size: 15 residues. The CDR3 coding sequence is TGTGCCAGCAGTCTAGGTGGGCCGGGCACAGATACGCAGTATTTT. It encodes CASSLGGPGTDTQYF.

The chain employs TRBV27 and TRBJ2-1; D remains unclear. With 2 bases removed from V and 9 bases from J, the gap between germline ends came to 11 bases. Germline V lookup: CDR1 MNHEY, CDR2 SMNVEV (reference sequence). This CDR3 has 13 residues. The CDR3 coding sequence is TGTGCCAGCAGTTTAGAAAGTTCGGTTGAGCAGTTCTTC. This encodes CASSLESSVEQFF.

This chain connects TRBV5-6 to TRBJ2-1; 7 nucleotides agree with TRBD1. Germline CDR1 is SGHDT and CDR2 is YYEEEE. J gave up 1 base and V 4 bases, and 5 bases lay outside the gene matches. The CDR3 spans 15 residues. The CDR3 DNA reads TGTGCCAGCAGCCCAACAGGGGCGTCCTACAATGAGCAGTTCTTC. This codes for CASSPTGASYNEQFF.

The CDR3 DNA follows: TGTGCCAGCAGTTTGTTTTCCTACAATGAGCAGTTCTTC. Encoded protein: CASSLFSYNEQFF. The rearrangement joins TRBV28 to TRBJ2-1; D remains unclear. V was trimmed by 3 bases and J by 1 base, leaving 4 bases between them. CDR1 MDHEN and CDR2 SYDVKM come from the germline V gene. The CDR3 totals 13 residues.

The chain has TRBV5-6 and TRBJ2-1, with TRBD2 identical over 13 bases. Germline CDR1 is SGHDT and CDR2 is YYEEEE. The CDR3 loop spans 18 amino acids. J gave up 0 bases and V 1 base, and 4 bases lay outside the gene matches. CDR3 sequence reads: CASSLWGLAGSSYNEQFF. The CDR3 DNA follows: TGTGCCAGCAGCTTGTGGGGACTAGCGGGGAGCTCCTACAATGAGCAGTTCTTC.

The chain carries TRBV13 and TRBJ2-7; D is perhaps TRBD1 or TRBD2 (5 bases each). Trimming shortened V by 4 bases and J by 4 bases, and 17 bases separated the two germline ends. Germline values: CDR1 PRHDT, CDR2 FYEKMQ (reference sequence). The CDR3 covers 15 residues. CDR3 bases: TGTGCCAGCAGCTCCCGGGACGGAGGACCTTACGAGCAGTACTTC. This translates into CASSSRDGGPYEQYF.

This sequence joins TRBV27 and TRBJ2-1, with 12 bases fitting TRBD2. The germline gives CDR1 MNHEY, CDR2 SMNVEV (reference sequence). The CDR3 sequence is 18 residues long. V lost 0 bases and J lost 2; bases outside the gene matches: 5. The CDR3 nucleotides read TGTGCCAGCAGTTTATCCAGTTGGACTAGCGGGACCTACAATGAGCAGTTCTTC. It yields the protein CASSLSSWTSGTYNEQFF.

The chain couples TRBV4-1 to TRBJ2-7, with D unclear. This CDR3 contains 12 residues. Looked up from germline, CDR1 is MGHRA and CDR2 is YSYEKL. V gave up 2 bases and J gave up 2 bases, with 4 bases separating them. This CDR3 is CASSQFPYEQYF. CDR3 in DNA: TGCGCCAGCAGCCAATTCCCCTACGAGCAGTACTTC.

The chain has TRBV28 and TRBJ2-1; 8 bases fit TRBD2. J lost 3 bases, V lost 3 bases, and 7 bases had no gene match. Germline CDR1 and CDR2: MDHEN and SYDVKM. This CDR3 spans 16 amino acids. The CDR3 spells CASSFSPGRDYNEQFF. CDR3 in DNA: TGTGCCAGCAGTTTCTCCCCCGGGAGGGACTACAATGAGCAGTTCTTC.

CDR3 sequence (DNA): TGTGCCAGCAGCTCAATCAGGGCTACAGATACGCAGTATTTT. Protein product: CASSSIRATDTQYF. The chain employs TRBV7-8 and TRBJ2-3; the D gene is possibly TRBD1 (5 bases). The CDR3 is 14 residues long. V lost 4 bases, J lost 3 bases, and 11 bases lay in between. Germline V gene sequence: CDR1 SGHVS, CDR2 FQNEAQ.